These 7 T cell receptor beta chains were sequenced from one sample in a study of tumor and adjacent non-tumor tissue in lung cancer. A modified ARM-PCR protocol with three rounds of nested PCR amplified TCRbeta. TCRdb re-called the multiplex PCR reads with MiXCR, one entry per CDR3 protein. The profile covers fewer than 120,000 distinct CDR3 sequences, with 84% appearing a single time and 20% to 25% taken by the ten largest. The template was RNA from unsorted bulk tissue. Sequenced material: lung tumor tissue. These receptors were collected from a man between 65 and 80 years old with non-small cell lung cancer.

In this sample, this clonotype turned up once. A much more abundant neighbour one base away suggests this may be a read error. The CDR3 loop is CATSDQGQGAVGYTF. CDR3 nucleotide sequence: TGTGCCACCAGTGACCAGGGACAGGGGGCCGTTGGCTACACCTTC. The rearrangement uses TRBV24-1 and TRBJ1-2, with 12 bases matching TRBD1. The length of the CDR3 is 15 residues. Per the germline V gene, CDR1 is KGHDR and CDR2 is SFDVKD. V gave up 4 bases and J gave up 7 bases; unmatched junction bases: 6.

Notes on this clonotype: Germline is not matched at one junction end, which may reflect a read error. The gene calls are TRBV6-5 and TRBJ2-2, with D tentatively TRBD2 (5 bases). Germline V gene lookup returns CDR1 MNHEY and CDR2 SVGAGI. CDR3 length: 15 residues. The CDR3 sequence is CASNYLRRAVGEPFF. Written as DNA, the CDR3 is TGTGCCAGCAATTACCTCCGAAGGGCCGTCGGGGAGCCGTTTTTT.

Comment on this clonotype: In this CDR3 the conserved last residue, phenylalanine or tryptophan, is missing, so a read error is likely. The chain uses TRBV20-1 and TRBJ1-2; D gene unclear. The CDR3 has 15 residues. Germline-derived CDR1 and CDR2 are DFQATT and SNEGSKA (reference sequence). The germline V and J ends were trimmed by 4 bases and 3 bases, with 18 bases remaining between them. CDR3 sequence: CSATLESLGYYGYTL. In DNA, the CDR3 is TGCAGTGCTACGCTTGAATCACTCGGGTACTATGGCTACACCTTA.

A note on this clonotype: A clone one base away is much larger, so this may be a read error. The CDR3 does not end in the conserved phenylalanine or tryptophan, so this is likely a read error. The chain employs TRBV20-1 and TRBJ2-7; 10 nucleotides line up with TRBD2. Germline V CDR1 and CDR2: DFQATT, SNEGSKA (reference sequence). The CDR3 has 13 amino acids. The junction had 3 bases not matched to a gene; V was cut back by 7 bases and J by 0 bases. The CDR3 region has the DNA TGCAGTGTTACTAGCGGGGACTCCTACGAGCAGTACTTG. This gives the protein CSVTSGDSYEQYL.

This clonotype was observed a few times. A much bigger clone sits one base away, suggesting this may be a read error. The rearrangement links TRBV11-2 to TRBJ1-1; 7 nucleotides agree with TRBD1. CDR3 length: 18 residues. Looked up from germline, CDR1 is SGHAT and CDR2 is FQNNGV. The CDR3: CASSRGGAGPWGNTETFF. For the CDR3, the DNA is TGTGCCAGCAGTCGAGGGGGCGCAGGTCCTTGGGGGAACACTGAAACTTTCTTT. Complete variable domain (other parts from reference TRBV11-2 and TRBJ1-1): EAGVAQSPRYKIIEKRQSVAFWCNPISGHATLYWYQQILGQGPKLLIQFQNNGVVDDSQLPKDRFSAERLKGVDSTLKIQPAKLEDSAVYLCASSRGGAGPWGNTETFFGQGTRLTVV.

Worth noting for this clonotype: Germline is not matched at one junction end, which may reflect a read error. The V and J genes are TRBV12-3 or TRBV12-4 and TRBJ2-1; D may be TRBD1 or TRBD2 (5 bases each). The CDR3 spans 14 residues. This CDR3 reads CANSLGWGYNEQFF. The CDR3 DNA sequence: TGTGCCAACAGTCTGGGATGGGGGTACAATGAGCAGTTCTTC.

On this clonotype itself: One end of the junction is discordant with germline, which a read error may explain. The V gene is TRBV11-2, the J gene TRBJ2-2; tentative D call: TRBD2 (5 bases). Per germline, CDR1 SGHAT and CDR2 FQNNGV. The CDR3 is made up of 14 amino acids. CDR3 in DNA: TGTACCAGCAGCCTGGACTGTCAGTCCGGGGAGCTGATTTTT. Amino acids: CTSSLDCQSGELIF.